The 3 T cell receptor beta chains below all came from one sample that was sequenced in a study of cytomegalovirus exposure and HLA in healthy donors. Researchers ran the PCR with 60 Vbeta and 13 Jbeta primers. Profiling relied on immunoSEQ multiplex PCR, and the TCRdb table lists in-frame clones only, not all of them. Of over 150,000 clones in the sample, roughly 87% were seen once. Material for sequencing was PBMCs. All receptors come from a girl under 18 in good health and CMV-seropositive.

This clone occurred a few times. The V gene is TRBV9, the J gene TRBJ2-1; D not resolved. The V end lost 2 bases, the J end lost 9 bases, and 18 bases lay between the germline ends. Germline V gene sequence: CDR1 SGDLS, CDR2 YYNGEE. The CDR3 totals 15 residues. DNA of the CDR3: TGTGCCAGCAGCGTTCCCCCAAGCGCTATCAGTGAGCAGTTCTTC. Its protein product is CASSVPPSAISEQFF.

The chain has TRBV15 and TRBJ2-3; 10 bases fit TRBD2. Germline V lookup: CDR1 LNHNV, CDR2 YYDKDF (reference sequence). The CDR3 sequence is 15 residues long. The J segment lost 3 bases and the V segment lost 2 bases, leaving 2 bases of the junction unmatched. The chain's CDR3 is CATSRLAGGTDTQYF. Here the CDR3 DNA reads TGTGCCACCAGCAGATTAGCGGGGGGAACAGATACGCAGTATTTT.

The rearrangement links TRBV6-5 to TRBJ2-3, with 7 bases that match TRBD2. Unmatched junction bases numbered 7, after V lost 6 bases and J lost 4 bases. Germline CDR1 reads MNHEY; CDR2 reads SVGAGI. The CDR3 runs to 14 residues. The CDR3 loop reads CASSRGTKPDTQYF. The CDR3 DNA sequence: TGTGCCAGCAGCCGCGGGACTAAGCCAGATACGCAGTATTTT.